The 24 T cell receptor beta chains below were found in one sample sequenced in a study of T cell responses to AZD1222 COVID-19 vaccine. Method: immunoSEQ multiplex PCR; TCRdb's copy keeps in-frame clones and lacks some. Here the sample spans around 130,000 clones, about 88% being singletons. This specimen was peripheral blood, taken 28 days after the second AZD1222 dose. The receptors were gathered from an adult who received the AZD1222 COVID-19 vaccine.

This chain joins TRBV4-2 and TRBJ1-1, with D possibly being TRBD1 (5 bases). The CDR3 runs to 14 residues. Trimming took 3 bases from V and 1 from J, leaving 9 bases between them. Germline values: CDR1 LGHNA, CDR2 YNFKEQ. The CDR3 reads CASSHGTENTEAFF. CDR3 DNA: TGTGCCAGCAGCCACGGGACGGAGAACACTGAAGCTTTCTTT.

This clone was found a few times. Here the CDR3 reads CASRALGGLEPQHF. The CDR3 DNA reads TGTGCCAGCAGAGCCCTAGGGGGGCTTGAACCCCAGCATTTT. V gene TRBV2 combines with J gene TRBJ1-5, with D perhaps matching TRBD1 (6 bases). The CDR3 spans 14 residues. The germline CDR1 and CDR2 sequences are SNHLY and FYNNEI. Deletions cut 6 bases from V and 10 bases from J, with 19 bases between.

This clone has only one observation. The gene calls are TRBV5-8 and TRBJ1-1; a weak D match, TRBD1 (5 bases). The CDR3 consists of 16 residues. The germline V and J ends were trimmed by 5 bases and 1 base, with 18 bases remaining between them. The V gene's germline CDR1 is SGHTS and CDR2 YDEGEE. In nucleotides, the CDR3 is TGTGCCAGCAGGGGACTTCGGGGGGTACGGAACACTGAAGCTTTCTTT. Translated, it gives CASRGLRGVRNTEAFF.

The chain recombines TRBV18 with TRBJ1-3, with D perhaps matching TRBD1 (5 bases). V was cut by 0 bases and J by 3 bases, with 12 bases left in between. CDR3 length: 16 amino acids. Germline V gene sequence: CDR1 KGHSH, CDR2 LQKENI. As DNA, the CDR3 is TGTGCCAGCTCACCACCGTTGGGCAGGGTTGGAAACACCATATATTTT. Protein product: CASSPPLGRVGNTIYF. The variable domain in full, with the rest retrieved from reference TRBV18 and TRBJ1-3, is NAGVMQNPRHLVRRRGQEARLRCSPMKGHSHVYWYRQLPEEGLKFMVYLQKENIIDESGMPKERFSAEFPKEGPSILRIQQVVRGDSAAYFCASSPPLGRVGNTIYFGEGSWLTVV.

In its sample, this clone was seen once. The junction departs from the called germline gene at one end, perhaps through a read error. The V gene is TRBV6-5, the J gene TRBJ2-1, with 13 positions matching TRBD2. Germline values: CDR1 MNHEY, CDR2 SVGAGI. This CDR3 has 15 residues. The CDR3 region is CATIPGLAGYSEQFF. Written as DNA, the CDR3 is TGTGCCACAATCCCGGGACTAGCGGGATACAGTGAGCAGTTCTTC.

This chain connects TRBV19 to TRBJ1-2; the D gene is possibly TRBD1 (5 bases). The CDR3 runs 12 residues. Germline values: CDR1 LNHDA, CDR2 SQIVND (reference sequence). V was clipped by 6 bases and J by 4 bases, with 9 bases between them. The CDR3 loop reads CASSRVGYGYTF. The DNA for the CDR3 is TGTGCCAGTAGCAGGGTGGGCTATGGCTACACCTTC.

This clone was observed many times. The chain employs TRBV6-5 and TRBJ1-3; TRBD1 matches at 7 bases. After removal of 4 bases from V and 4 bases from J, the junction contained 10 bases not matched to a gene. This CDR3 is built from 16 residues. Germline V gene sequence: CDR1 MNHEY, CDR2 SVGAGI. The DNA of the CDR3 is TGTGCCAGCAGTTGGGACAGTCCGTCCTACGGAAACACCATATATTTT. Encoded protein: CASSWDSPSYGNTIYF.

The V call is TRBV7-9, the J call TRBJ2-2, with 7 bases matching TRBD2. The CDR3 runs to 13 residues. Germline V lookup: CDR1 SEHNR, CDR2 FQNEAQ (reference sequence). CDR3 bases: TGTGCAGCGGGGATTGGGGGCACCGGGGAGCTGTTTTTT. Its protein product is CAAGIGGTGELFF.

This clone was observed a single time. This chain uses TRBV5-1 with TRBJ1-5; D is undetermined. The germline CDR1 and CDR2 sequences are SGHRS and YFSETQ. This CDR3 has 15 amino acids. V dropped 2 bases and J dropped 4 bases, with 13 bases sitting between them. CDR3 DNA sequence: TGCGCCAGCAGCTTTACTCCCGGAGGTAATCAGCCCCAGCATTTT. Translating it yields CASSFTPGGNQPQHF.

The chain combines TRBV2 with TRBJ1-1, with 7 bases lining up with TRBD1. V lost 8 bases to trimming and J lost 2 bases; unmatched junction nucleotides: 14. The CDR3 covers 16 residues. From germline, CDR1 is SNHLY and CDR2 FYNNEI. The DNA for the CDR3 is TGTGCCAGCGAAATACTACCCGGGACAGCCAACACTGAAGCTTTCTTT. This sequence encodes CASEILPGTANTEAFF.

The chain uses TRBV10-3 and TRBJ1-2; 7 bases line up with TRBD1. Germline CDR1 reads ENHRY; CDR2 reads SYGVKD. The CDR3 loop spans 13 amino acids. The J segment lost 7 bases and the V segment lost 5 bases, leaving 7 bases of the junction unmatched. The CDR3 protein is CAISPDRESGYTF. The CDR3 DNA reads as TGTGCCATCAGTCCTGACAGGGAAAGTGGCTACACCTTC.

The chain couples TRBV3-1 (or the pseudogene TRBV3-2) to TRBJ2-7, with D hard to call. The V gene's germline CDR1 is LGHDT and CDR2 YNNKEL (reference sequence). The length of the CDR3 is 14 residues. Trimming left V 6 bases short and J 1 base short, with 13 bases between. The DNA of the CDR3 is TGTGCCAGCAGGAGCCTAGGAGAATCCTACGAGCAGTACTTC. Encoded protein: CASRSLGESYEQYF.

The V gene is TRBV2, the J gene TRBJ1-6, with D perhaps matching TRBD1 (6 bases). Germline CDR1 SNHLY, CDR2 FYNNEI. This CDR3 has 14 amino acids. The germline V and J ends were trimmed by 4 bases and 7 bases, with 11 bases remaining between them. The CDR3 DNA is TGTGCCAGCAGTGTTCAGGGGCAGAATTCACCCCTCCACTTT. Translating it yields CASSVQGQNSPLHF.

In DNA, the CDR3 is TGTGCCAGCAGCTTAATAACGGGGAATTCACCCCTCCACTTT. This translates into CASSLITGNSPLHF. V and J are TRBV7-9 and TRBJ1-6; D is unclear. Per the germline V gene, CDR1 is SEHNR and CDR2 is FQNEAQ (reference sequence). Trimming stripped 2 bases from V and 7 bases from J, with 9 bases between. The CDR3 sequence is 14 residues long. Complete variable domain (other parts from reference TRBV7-9 and TRBJ1-6): DTGVSQNPRHKITKRGQNVTFRCDPISEHNRLYWYRQTLGQGPEFLTYFQNEAQLEKSRLLSDRFSAERPKGSFSTLEIQRTEQGDSAMYLCASSLITGNSPLHFGNGTRLTVT.

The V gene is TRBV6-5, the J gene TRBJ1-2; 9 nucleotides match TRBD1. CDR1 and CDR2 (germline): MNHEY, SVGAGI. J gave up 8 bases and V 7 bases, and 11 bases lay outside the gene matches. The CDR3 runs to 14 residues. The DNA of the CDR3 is TGTGCCAGCACGCCGGGGACAGGGAATTTAGGCTACACCTTC. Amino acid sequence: CASTPGTGNLGYTF.

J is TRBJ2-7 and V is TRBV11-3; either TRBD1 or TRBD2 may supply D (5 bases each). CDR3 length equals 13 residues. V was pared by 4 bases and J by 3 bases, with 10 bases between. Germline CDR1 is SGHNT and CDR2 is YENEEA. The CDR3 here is CASSSGDLYEQYF. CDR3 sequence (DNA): TGTGCCAGCAGCTCTGGGGACCTCTACGAGCAGTACTTC. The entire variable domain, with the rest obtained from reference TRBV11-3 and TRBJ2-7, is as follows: EAGVVQSPRYKIIEKKQPVAFWCNPISGHNTLYWYLQNLGQGPELLIRYENEEAVDDSQLPKDRFSAERLKGVDSTLKIQPAELGDSAVYLCASSSGDLYEQYFGPGTRLTVT.

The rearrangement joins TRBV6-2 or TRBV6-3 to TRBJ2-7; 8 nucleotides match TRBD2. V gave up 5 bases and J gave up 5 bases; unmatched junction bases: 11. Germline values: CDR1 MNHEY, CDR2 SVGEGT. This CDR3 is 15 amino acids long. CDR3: CASSLARAGGDEQYF. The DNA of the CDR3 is TGTGCCAGCAGTCTAGCCCGGGCGGGGGGCGACGAGCAGTACTTC.

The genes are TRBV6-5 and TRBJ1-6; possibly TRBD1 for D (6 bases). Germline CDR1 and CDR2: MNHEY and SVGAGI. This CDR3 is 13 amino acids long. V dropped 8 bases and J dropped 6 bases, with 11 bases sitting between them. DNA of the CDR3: TGTGCCAGCTCGGACAGTCCTAATTCACCCCTCCACTTT. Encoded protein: CASSDSPNSPLHF.

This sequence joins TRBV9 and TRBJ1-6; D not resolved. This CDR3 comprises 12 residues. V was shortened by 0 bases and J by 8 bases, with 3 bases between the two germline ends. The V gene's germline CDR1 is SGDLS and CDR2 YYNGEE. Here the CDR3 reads CASSVGDSPLHF. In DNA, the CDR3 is TGTGCCAGCAGCGTAGGAGATTCACCCCTCCACTTT.

This CDR3 is CASSHWGENEKLFF. Written as DNA, the CDR3 is TGTGCCAGCAGCCATTGGGGGGAGAATGAAAAACTGTTTTTT. The rearrangement uses TRBV3-1 (or the pseudogene TRBV3-2) and TRBJ1-4; D is possibly TRBD1 (5 bases). There are 14 residues in the CDR3. Germline CDR1 is LGHDT and CDR2 is YNNKEL (reference sequence). V lost 3 bases and J lost 5, with 10 bases in between.

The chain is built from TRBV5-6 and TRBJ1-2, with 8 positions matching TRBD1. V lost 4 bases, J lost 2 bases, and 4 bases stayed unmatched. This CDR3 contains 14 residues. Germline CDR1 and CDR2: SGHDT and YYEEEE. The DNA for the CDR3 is TGTGCCAGCAGCCCAGGGGGCCTCAACTATGGCTACACCTTC. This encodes CASSPGGLNYGYTF.

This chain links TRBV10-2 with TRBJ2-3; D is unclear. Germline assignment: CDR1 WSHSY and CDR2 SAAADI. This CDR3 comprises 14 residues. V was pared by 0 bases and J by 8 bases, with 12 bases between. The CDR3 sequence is CASSESRFGGTQYF. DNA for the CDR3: TGCGCCAGCAGTGAGTCGAGGTTTGGCGGTACGCAGTATTTT.

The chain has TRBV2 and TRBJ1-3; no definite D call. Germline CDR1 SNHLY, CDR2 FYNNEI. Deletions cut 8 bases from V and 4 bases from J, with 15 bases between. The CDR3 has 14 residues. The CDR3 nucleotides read TGTGCCAGCCGGACTGCCCTTACGGGAAACACCATATATTTT. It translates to CASRTALTGNTIYF.

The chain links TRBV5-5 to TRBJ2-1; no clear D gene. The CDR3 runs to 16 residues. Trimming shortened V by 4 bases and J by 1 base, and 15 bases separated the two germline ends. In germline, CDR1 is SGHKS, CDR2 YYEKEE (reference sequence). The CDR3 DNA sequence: TGTGCCAGCAGCCGGCCCCCTCCTGGTTCCTACAATGAGCAGTTCTTC. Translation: CASSRPPPGSYNEQFF.